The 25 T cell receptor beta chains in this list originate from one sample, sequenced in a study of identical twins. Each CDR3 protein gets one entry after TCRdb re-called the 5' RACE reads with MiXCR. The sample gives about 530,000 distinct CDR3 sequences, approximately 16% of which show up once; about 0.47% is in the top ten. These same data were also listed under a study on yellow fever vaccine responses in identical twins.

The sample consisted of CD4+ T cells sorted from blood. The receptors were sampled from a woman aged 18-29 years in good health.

The CDR3 bases are TGTGCCAGCAGCCCGGGACTAGAGGCATACGAGCAGTACTTC. This codes for CASSPGLEAYEQYF. The chain has TRBV7-9 and TRBJ2-7; TRBD2 matches 8 bases. There are 14 residues in the CDR3. Germline V gives CDR1 SEHNR, CDR2 FQNEAQ (reference sequence). J lost 4 bases, V lost 5 bases, and 7 bases had no gene match. Supplemented by reference TRBV7-9 and TRBJ2-7, the full variable domain reads DTGVSQNPRHKITKRGQNVTFRCDPISEHNRLYWYRQTLGQGPEFLTYFQNEAQLEKSRLLSDRFSAERPKGSFSTLEIQRTEQGDSAMYLCASSPGLEAYEQYFGPGTRLTVT.

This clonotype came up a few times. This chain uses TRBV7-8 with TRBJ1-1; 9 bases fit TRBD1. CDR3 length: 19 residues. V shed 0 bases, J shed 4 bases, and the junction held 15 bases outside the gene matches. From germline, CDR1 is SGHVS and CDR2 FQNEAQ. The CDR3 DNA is TGTGCCAGCAGCTTAGCGGCCCTACAGGGGGCTGGAGTGGGCACTGAAGCTTTCTTT. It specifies CASSLAALQGAGVGTEAFF.

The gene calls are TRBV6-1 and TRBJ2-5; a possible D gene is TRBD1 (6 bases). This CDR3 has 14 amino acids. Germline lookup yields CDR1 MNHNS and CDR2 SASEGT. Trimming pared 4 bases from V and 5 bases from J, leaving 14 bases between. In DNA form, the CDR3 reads TGTGCCAGCAGTGGTCTCAGGGGTGTGGAGACCCAGTACTTC. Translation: CASSGLRGVETQYF.

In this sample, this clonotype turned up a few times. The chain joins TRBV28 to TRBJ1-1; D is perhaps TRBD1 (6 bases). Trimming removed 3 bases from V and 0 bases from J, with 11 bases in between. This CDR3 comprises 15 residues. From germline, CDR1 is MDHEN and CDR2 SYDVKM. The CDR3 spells CASSFGTPMNTEAFF. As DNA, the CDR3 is TGTGCCAGCAGTTTCGGGACACCTATGAACACTGAAGCTTTCTTT.

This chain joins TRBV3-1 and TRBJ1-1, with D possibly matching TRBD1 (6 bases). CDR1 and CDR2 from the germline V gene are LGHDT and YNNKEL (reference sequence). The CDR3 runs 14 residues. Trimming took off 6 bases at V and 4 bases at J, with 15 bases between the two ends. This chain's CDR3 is CASRQGIRGTEAFF. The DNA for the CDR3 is TGTGCCAGCAGGCAGGGGATCAGAGGCACTGAAGCTTTCTTT.

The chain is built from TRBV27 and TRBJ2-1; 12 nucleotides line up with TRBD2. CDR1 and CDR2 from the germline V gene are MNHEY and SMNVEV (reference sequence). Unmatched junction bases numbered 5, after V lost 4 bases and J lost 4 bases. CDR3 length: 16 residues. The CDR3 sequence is CASSWLLAGGYNEQFF. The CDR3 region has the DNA TGTGCCAGCAGTTGGTTGCTAGCGGGAGGGTACAATGAGCAGTTCTTC.

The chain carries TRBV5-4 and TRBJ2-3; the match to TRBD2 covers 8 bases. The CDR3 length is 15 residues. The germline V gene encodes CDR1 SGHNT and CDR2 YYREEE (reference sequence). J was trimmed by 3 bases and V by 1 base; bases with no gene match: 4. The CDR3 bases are TGTGCCAGCAGCTTGTTGACTAGCGAGACAGATACGCAGTATTTT. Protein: CASSLLTSETDTQYF. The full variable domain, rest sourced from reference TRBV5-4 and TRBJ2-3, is ETGVTQSPTHLIKTRGQQVTLRCSSQSGHNTVSWYQQALGQGPQFIFQYYREEENGRGNFPPRFSGLQFPNYSSELNVNALELDDSALYLCASSLLTSETDTQYFGPGTRLTVL.

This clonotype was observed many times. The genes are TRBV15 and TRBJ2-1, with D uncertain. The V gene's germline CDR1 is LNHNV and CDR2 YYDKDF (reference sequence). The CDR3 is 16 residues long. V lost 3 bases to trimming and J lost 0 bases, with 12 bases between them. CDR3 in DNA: TGTGCCACCAGCAGCCTCCACCCGAGCTCCTACAATGAGCAGTTCTTC. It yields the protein CATSSLHPSSYNEQFF.

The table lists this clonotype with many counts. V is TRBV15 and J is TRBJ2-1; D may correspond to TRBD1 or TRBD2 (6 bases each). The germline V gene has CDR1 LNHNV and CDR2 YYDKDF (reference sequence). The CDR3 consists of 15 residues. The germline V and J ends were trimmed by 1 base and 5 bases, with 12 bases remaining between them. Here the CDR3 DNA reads TGTGCCACCAGCAGAGCTGGGGGGCCTAACAATGAGCAGTTCTTC. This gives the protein CATSRAGGPNNEQFF.

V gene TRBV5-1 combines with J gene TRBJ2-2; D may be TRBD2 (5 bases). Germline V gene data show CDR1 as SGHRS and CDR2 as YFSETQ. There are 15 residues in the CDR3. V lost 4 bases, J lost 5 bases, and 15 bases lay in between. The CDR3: CASSVGATGTGELFF. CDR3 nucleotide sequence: TGCGCCAGCAGCGTGGGCGCAACGGGGACCGGGGAGCTGTTTTTT.

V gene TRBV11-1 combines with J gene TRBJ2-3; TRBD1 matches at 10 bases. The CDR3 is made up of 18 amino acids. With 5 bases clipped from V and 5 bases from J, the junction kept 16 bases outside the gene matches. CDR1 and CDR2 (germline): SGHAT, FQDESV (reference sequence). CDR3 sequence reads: CASSPSGATGGVRDTQYF. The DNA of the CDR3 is TGTGCCAGCAGCCCCTCGGGGGCGACAGGGGGCGTGAGAGATACGCAGTATTTT.

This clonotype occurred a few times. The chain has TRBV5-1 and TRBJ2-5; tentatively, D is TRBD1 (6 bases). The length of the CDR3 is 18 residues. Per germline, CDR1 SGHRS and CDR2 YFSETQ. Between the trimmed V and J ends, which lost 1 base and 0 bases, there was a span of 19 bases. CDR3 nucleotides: TGCGCCAGCAGCTTGTCTCCTAGTCGCCAGGGGTACCAAGAGACCCAGTACTTC. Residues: CASSLSPSRQGYQETQYF.

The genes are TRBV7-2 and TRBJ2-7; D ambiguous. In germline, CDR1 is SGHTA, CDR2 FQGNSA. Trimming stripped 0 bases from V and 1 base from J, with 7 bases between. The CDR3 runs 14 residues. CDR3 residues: CASSLAGISYEQYV. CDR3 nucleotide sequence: TGTGCCAGCAGCTTAGCGGGAATTTCCTACGAGCAGTACGTC.

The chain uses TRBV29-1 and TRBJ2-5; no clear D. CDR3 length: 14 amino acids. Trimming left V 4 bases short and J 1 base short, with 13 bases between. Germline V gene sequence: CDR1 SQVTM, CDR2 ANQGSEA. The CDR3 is CSVVRLVLQETQYF. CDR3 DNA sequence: TGCAGCGTTGTTAGGCTAGTCCTCCAAGAGACCCAGTACTTC.

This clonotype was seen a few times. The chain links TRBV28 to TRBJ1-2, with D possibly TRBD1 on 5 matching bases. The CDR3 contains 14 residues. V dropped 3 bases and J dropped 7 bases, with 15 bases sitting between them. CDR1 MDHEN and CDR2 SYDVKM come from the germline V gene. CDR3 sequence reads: CASSLGDPFSGYTF. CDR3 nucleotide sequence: TGTGCCAGCAGTTTGGGGGATCCTTTCAGTGGCTACACCTTC.

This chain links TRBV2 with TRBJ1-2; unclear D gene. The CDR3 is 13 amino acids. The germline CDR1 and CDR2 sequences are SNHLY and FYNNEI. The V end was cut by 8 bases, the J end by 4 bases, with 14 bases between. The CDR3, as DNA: TGTGCCAGCTTTAAGTGGGAGAGCTATGGCTACACCTTC. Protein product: CASFKWESYGYTF.

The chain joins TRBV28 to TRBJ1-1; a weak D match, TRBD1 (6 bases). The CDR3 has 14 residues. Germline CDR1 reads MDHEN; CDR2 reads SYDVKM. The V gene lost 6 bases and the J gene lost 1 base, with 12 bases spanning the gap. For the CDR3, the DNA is TGTGCCAGCAGCAACGGACAGAGGAACACTGAAGCTTTCTTT. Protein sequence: CASSNGQRNTEAFF.

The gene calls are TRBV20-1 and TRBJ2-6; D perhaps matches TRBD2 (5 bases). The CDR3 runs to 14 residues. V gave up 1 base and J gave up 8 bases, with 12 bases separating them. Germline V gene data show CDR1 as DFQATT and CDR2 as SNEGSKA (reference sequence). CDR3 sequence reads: CSARGGGVTNVLTF. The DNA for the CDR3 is TGCAGTGCTAGAGGCGGAGGAGTGACCAACGTCCTGACTTTC.

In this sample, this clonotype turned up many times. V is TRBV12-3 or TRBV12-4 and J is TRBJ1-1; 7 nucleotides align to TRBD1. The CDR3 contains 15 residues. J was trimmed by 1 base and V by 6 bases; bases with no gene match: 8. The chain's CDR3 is CASRVGDRENTEAFF. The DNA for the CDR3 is TGTGCCAGCAGGGTTGGGGACAGAGAGAACACTGAAGCTTTCTTT.

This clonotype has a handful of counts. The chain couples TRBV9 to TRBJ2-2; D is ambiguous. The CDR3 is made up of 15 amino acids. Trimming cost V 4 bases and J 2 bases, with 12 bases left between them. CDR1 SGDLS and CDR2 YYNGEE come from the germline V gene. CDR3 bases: TGTGCCAGCAGCCCTGGGGATACCAACACCGGGGAGCTGTTTTTT. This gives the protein CASSPGDTNTGELFF.

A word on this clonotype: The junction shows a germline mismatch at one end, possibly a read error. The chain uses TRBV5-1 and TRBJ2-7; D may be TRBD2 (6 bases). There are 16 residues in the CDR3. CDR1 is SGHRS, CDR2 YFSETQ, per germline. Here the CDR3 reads CASSLGDLAVLFERYF. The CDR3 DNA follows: TGCGCCAGCAGCTTGGGCGACTTAGCGGTCCTTTTCGAGCGGTACTTC.

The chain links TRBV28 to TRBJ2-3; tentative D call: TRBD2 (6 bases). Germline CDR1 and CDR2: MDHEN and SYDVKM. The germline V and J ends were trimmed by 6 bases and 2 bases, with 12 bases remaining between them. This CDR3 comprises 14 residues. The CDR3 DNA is TGTGCCAGCAGCCCGCGGACTACCACAGATACGCAGTATTTT. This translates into CASSPRTTTDTQYF. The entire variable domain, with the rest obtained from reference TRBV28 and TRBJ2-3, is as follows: DVKVTQSSRYLVKRTGEKVFLECVQDMDHENMFWYRQDPGLGLRLIYFSYDVKMKEKGDIPEGYSVSREKKERFSLILESASTNQTSMYLCASSPRTTTDTQYFGPGTRLTVL.

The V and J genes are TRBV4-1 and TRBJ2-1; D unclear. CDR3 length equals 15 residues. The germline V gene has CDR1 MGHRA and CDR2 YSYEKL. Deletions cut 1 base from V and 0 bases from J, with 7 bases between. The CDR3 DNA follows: TGCGCCAGCAGCCAAGCGGCACTCTCCTACAATGAGCAGTTCTTC. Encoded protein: CASSQAALSYNEQFF.

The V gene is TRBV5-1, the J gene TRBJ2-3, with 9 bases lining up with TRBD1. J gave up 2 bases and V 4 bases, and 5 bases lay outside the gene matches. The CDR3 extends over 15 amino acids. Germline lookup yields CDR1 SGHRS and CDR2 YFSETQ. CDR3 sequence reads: CASSTGTGTTDTQYF. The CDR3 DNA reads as TGCGCCAGCAGCACCGGGACAGGGACCACAGATACGCAGTATTTT.

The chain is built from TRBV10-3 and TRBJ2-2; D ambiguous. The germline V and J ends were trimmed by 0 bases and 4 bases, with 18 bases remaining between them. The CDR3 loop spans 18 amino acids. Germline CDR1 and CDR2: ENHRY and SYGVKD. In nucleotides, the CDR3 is TGTGCCATCAGTGAGTCTTCTTCTTCGGGTAGAAGCACCGGGGAGCTGTTTTTT. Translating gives CAISESSSSGRSTGELFF.